The 25 T cell receptor beta chains reported below all come from one sample, sequenced in a study of neurological immune-mediated disorders. TCRdb recomputed calls from the 5' RACE reads with MiXCR, one row per CDR3 protein. The sample lists roughly 80,000 distinct CDR3 sequences; roughly 18% were seen once. Sample: PBMCs. The receptors derive from a woman in her 40s in good health.

This clonotype was found a few times. This chain links TRBV7-2 with TRBJ2-2; D is undetermined. CDR3 length: 12 residues. The germline CDR1 and CDR2 sequences are SGHTA and FQGNSA. The V gene lost 4 bases and the J gene lost 5 bases, with 5 bases spanning the gap. CDR3 sequence (DNA): TGTGCCAGCAGCTATCTGACCGGGGAGCTGTTTTTT. Its translation: CASSYLTGELFF.

This clonotype was seen repeatedly, ten times or more. The chain is built from TRBV7-9 and TRBJ1-1; D is uncertain. Germline CDR1 reads SEHNR; CDR2 reads FQNEAQ (reference sequence). This CDR3 is built from 13 residues. V lost 6 bases and J lost 7, with 15 bases in between. The CDR3 DNA is TGTGCCAGCAGATCCCTCCGAGCCTTTGAAGCTTTCTTT. It yields the protein CASRSLRAFEAFF.

Many counts were recorded for this clonotype. J is TRBJ1-3 and V is TRBV12-3 or TRBV12-4; the D gene is possibly TRBD1 (5 bases). Trimming shortened V by 3 bases and J by 0 bases, and 12 bases separated the two germline ends. The CDR3 runs 16 residues. CDR3 sequence: CASSFGDAVSGNTIYF. CDR3 sequence (DNA): TGTGCCAGCAGTTTTGGGGACGCCGTCTCTGGAAACACCATATATTTT.

By sample share, this clonotype is medium-sized. The chain carries TRBV7-8 and TRBJ2-3; D possibly corresponds to TRBD2 (6 bases). Trimming pared 2 bases from V and 5 bases from J, leaving 17 bases between. Germline CDR1 reads SGHVS; CDR2 reads FQNEAQ. The length of the CDR3 is 16 residues. CDR3 coding DNA: TGTGCCAGCAGCTTACTTCGGGACCTGGGAGGAGATACGCAGTATTTT. Translating it yields CASSLLRDLGGDTQYF.

At least ten counts were recorded for this clonotype. This chain joins TRBV5-1 and TRBJ2-1; D gene uncertain. V lost 0 bases, J lost 2 bases, and 12 bases lay in between. Looked up from germline, CDR1 is SGHRS and CDR2 is YFSETQ. This CDR3 contains 16 residues. This CDR3 is CASSLARQGTYNEQFF. DNA for the CDR3: TGCGCCAGCAGCTTGGCGAGGCAAGGGACCTACAATGAGCAGTTCTTC.

This clonotype was observed at least ten times. This chain links TRBV5-1 with TRBJ1-2; unclear D gene. The CDR3 is made up of 14 amino acids. The ends were cut back, 3 bases at V and 4 bases at J, with 13 bases in the middle. In germline, CDR1 is SGHRS, CDR2 YFSETQ. The CDR3 reads CASSYGLTGYGYTF. CDR3 in DNA: TGCGCCAGCAGCTACGGTCTGACCGGCTATGGCTACACCTTC.

Remarks on this clonotype: A much larger clone differs from this one at a single base, so this may be a read error. J is TRBJ1-6 and V is TRBV27; the match to TRBD1 covers 7 bases. The CDR3 runs 18 residues. Germline values: CDR1 MNHEY, CDR2 SMNVEV (reference sequence). The J segment lost 5 bases and the V segment lost 4 bases, leaving 14 bases of the junction unmatched. The DNA of the CDR3 is TGTGCCAGCAGTTCAAAGGGGGCCACCGCTTGGGATAATTCACCCCTCCACTTT. Translated, it gives CASSSKGATAWDNSPLHF.

This clonotype was recorded many times. One end of the junction fails to match germline, which may point to a read error. This chain uses TRBV7-7 with TRBJ2-7; 10 bases fit TRBD1. The CDR3 spans 13 residues. From germline, CDR1 is SSHAT and CDR2 FNYEAQ (reference sequence). In nucleotides, the CDR3 is TGTGCTAGCAGCGCCTGGACAGGGGGCGAGCAGTACTTC. This codes for CASSAWTGGEQYF.

This clonotype was counted ten times or more. This chain joins TRBV20-1 and TRBJ2-3, with 9 bases matching TRBD1. After removal of 3 bases from V and 0 bases from J, the junction contained 1 base not matched to a gene. The CDR3 consists of 14 residues. Germline values: CDR1 DFQATT, CDR2 SNEGSKA (reference sequence). The CDR3 DNA sequence: TGCAGTGCTAGTGGGACAGGGAGCACAGATACGCAGTATTTT. Amino acids: CSASGTGSTDTQYF.

In this sample, this clonotype turned up many times. This rearrangement joins TRBV18 to TRBJ2-5, with D unclear. V was pared by 3 bases and J by 2 bases, with 13 bases between. This CDR3 contains 15 residues. The germline V gene has CDR1 KGHSH and CDR2 LQKENI. The CDR3, as DNA: TGTGCCAGCTCACCGTCACTGTCTGGACAAGAGACCCAGTACTTC. Amino acids: CASSPSLSGQETQYF.

This clonotype was counted a few times. The chain employs TRBV29-1 and TRBJ2-5, with a possible D match to TRBD2 (7 bases). Trimming cost V 4 bases and J 1 base, with 10 bases left between them. Germline lookup yields CDR1 SQVTM and CDR2 ANQGSEA. This CDR3 region has 13 residues. The CDR3, as DNA: TGCAGCGTTGCGGGGGGCCTCCAAGAGACCCAGTACTTC. Translation: CSVAGGLQETQYF. The full variable domain, its missing parts supplied by reference TRBV29-1 and TRBJ2-5, is SAVISQKPSRDICQRGTSLTIQCQVDSQVTMMFWYRQQPGQSLTLIATANQGSEATYESGFVIDKFPISRPNLTFSTLTVSNMSPEDSSIYLCSVAGGLQETQYFGPGTRLLVL.

In its sample, this clonotype was seen many times. The chain carries TRBV7-2 and TRBJ1-2; possible D gene TRBD1, 6 bases. V lost 3 bases and J 7 bases, leaving 18 bases between the germline ends. The germline CDR1 and CDR2 sequences are SGHTA and FQGNSA. The CDR3 runs 15 residues. The CDR3 bases are TGTGCCAGCAGCTTCCAAGGGGGGGGGGTGAGTGGCTACACCTTC. Encoded protein: CASSFQGGGVSGYTF.

This chain uses TRBV2 with TRBJ2-1; D possibly corresponds to TRBD2 (5 bases). V was pared by 2 bases and J by 3 bases, with 20 bases between. CDR3 size: 18 residues. In germline, CDR1 is SNHLY, CDR2 FYNNEI. CDR3 coding DNA: TGTGCCAGCAGTGAAAGATCGGGATTACCAATAGTCTACAATGAGCAGTTCTTC. This gives the protein CASSERSGLPIVYNEQFF.

This clonotype was observed at least ten times. The genes are TRBV25-1 and TRBJ2-7; no firm D call. Germline V gives CDR1 MGHDK, CDR2 SYGVNS. The CDR3 extends over 12 amino acids. V was pared by 9 bases and J by 1 base, with 10 bases between. In DNA form, the CDR3 reads TGTGCCAGGGAAGTGGGGTCCTACGAGCAGTACGTC. It is translated as CAREVGSYEQYV.

This clonotype was found many times. The rearrangement links TRBV20-1 to TRBJ2-1; TRBD2 matches at 14 bases. CDR1 and CDR2 from the germline V gene are DFQATT and SNEGSKA (reference sequence). Trimming took 0 bases from V and 4 from J; bases not matched to a gene: 2. CDR3 size: 16 residues. CDR3 amino acids: CSARDRLAGGYNEQFF. The DNA for the CDR3 is TGCAGTGCTAGAGATCGACTAGCGGGGGGGTACAATGAGCAGTTCTTC.

V and J are TRBV6-2 or TRBV6-3 and TRBJ2-7, with TRBD1 matching over 8 bases. The V and J ends lost 6 bases and 3 bases, in that order; junction bases with no gene match: 7. Germline V gene data show CDR1 as MNHEY and CDR2 as SVGEGT. The CDR3 spans 14 residues. CDR3 in amino acids: CASSDRGGDYEQYF. DNA for the CDR3: TGTGCCAGCAGCGACAGGGGAGGCGACTACGAGCAGTACTTC.

The table lists this clonotype with a few counts. The chain links TRBV12-3 or TRBV12-4 to TRBJ2-1, with TRBD2 matching over 10 bases. The CDR3 totals 16 residues. J gave up 8 bases and V 2 bases, and 9 bases lay outside the gene matches. The CDR3 nucleotides are TGTGCCAGCAGTTTACGGGGTAGCGGGGGGTTCGATGAGCAGTTCTTC. This translates into CASSLRGSGGFDEQFF.

A word on this clonotype: Because the CDR3's place on the DNA is in doubt, the DNA is left out and the CDR3 is given as listed by TCRdb. The chain carries TRBV6-5 and TRBJ1-2; no check of the table's D call, TRBD1, against the DNA was made. Germline CDR1 MNHEY, CDR2 SVGAGI. The CDR3 spans 21 residues, counting both ends. The CDR3 protein is CATRQGTEAFFGQGTSYGYTF.

This clonotype was found many times. The CDR3 coding sequence is TGCAGTGCTATGGACGGGACAGGGTCTAACGAGCAGTACTTC. Its translation: CSAMDGTGSNEQYF. The genes are TRBV20-1 and TRBJ2-7; 9 bases are shared with TRBD1. V trimming: 4 bases; J trimming: 5 bases; junction bases outside the gene matches: 9. The CDR3 runs 14 residues. The germline V gene has CDR1 DFQATT and CDR2 SNEGSKA (reference sequence).

This clonotype was detected a few times. The CDR3, as DNA: TGCAGTGCTAAGACTACGGAGGGGGCGGGTGGCTACACCTTC. Translation: CSAKTTEGAGGYTF. The chain uses TRBV20-1 and TRBJ1-2; 7 bases are a match to TRBD1. Germline values: CDR1 DFQATT, CDR2 SNEGSKA (reference sequence). Trimming cost V 4 bases and J 7 bases; bases outside gene matches: 12. The CDR3 contains 14 residues.

In its sample, this clonotype was seen many times. This chain links TRBV15 with TRBJ2-7, with D perhaps given as TRBD1 or TRBD2 (5 bases each). Germline V gives CDR1 LNHNV, CDR2 YYDKDF (reference sequence). This CDR3 is 13 amino acids long. The CDR3, as DNA: TGTGCCACCAGCAGAGCCCTTCGAGGGGAGAAGAACGTC. Translating it yields CATSRALRGEKNV.

This clonotype has a count of ten or more. This chain links TRBV10-3 with TRBJ1-2, with 7 bases fitting TRBD1. V was clipped by 5 bases and J by 7 bases; unmatched bases: 7. The CDR3 is 13 amino acids. Germline V gene sequence: CDR1 ENHRY, CDR2 SYGVKD. CDR3 bases: TGTGCCATCAGTACCGACAGGGCTGGTGGCTACACCTTC. Protein sequence: CAISTDRAGGYTF.

This clonotype was seen many times. The V gene is TRBV20-1, the J gene TRBJ2-2, with TRBD1 identical over 9 bases. The V segment lost 5 bases and the J segment 10 bases; nucleotides outside the gene matches: 11. The germline CDR1 and CDR2 sequences are DFQATT and SNEGSKA (reference sequence). This CDR3 contains 14 residues. This CDR3 reads CSAGQGSGLEELFF. In nucleotides, the CDR3 is TGCAGTGCTGGACAGGGGTCGGGACTGGAGGAGCTGTTTTTT.

Ten or more counts support this clonotype. The genes are TRBV9 and TRBJ2-5; 7 bases are shared with TRBD1. Germline values: CDR1 SGDLS, CDR2 YYNGEE. The CDR3 length is 15 residues. J lost 3 bases, V lost 1 base, and 6 bases had no gene match. The CDR3 DNA reads TGTGCCAGCAGCGTATCCGGGCAGGGGGAAGAGACCCAGTACTTC. Encoded protein: CASSVSGQGEETQYF.

By its share, this clonotype is medium-sized. The chain uses TRBV6-4 and TRBJ2-2, with D possibly matching TRBD2 (5 bases). In germline, CDR1 is MRHNA, CDR2 SNTAGT. The CDR3 is 15 amino acids. V lost 4 bases and J 1 base, leaving 10 bases between the germline ends. This chain's CDR3 is CASSGSAGNTGELFF. DNA of the CDR3: TGTGCCAGCAGTGGTTCGGCGGGGAACACCGGGGAGCTGTTTTTT.